The clone carrying this T cell receptor (beta chain) showed up just a few times. CDR3 length: 14 amino acids. Trimming removed 4 bases from V and 5 bases from J; junction bases left unmatched: 6. A library of TCRbeta sequences, prepared with unique molecular identifiers, was generated. TCRdb ran MiXCR on the PCR reads and lists one entry per CDR3 protein. Here the sample spans approximately 350,000 distinct CDR3 sequences, about an eighth being singletons. The sample originates from a study of T-cell reconstitution after alpha-beta-depleted transplantation in children. The clonotype comes from a human donor who donated a stem cell graft to a child with Fanconi anemia. The sequencing used PBMCs, collected from the stem cell graft. The rearrangement joins TRBV12-3 or TRBV12-4 to TRBJ1-1, with TRBD1 matching 8 bases. The CDR3 reads CASSSTGGKTEAFF. The CDR3 region has the DNA TGTGCCAGCAGTTCAACAGGGGGAAAGACTGAAGCTTTCTTT.